Presented here are 20 T cell receptor beta chains from one specimen sequenced in a study of blood T cell repertoires in COVID-19. TCRdb's table, derived via immunoSEQ multiplex PCR, lists solely in-frame clones and lacks some. The sample shows 400,000 to 550,000 clones, 80% to 90% of them seen only once. Sequenced input: peripheral blood. Every receptor here comes from a woman in her thirties with acute or convalescent COVID-19.

The rearrangement links TRBV4-1 to TRBJ1-1; 9 bases align to TRBD1. The V gene's germline CDR1 is MGHRA and CDR2 YSYEKL. The CDR3 consists of 17 residues. V gave up 4 bases and J gave up 3 bases; unmatched junction bases: 12. The CDR3 region has the DNA TGCGCCAGCAGCCCCCTGTTCGGGGGACAGGGTGACACTGAAGCTTTCTTT. Protein sequence: CASSPLFGGQGDTEAFF.

This chain uses TRBV5-5 with TRBJ1-2; a possible D gene is TRBD1 (5 bases). Germline CDR1 SGHKS, CDR2 YYEKEE (reference sequence). Trimming stripped 0 bases from V and 8 bases from J, with 14 bases between. The length of the CDR3 is 14 residues. CDR3 protein: CASSLARAGEGYTF. The CDR3 nucleotides read TGTGCCAGCAGCTTGGCCAGGGCAGGAGAGGGCTACACCTTC. Filled out from reference TRBV5-5 and TRBJ1-2, the complete variable domain reads DAGVTQSPTHLIKTRGQQVTLRCSPISGHKSVSWYQQVLGQGPQFIFQYYEKEERGRGNFPDRFSARQFPNYSSELNVNALLLGDSALYLCASSLARAGEGYTFGSGTRLTVV.

This clone has just a few counts. The chain recombines TRBV7-9 with TRBJ2-3; D ambiguous. The CDR3 contains 16 residues. CDR1 and CDR2 (germline): SEHNR, FQNEAQ (reference sequence). With 5 bases removed from V and 1 base from J, the gap between germline ends came to 16 bases. The CDR3 nucleotides read TGTGCCAGCAGCCCCCCCCGGGTCGCAGGCACAGATACGCAGTATTTT. It specifies CASSPPRVAGTDTQYF.

This sequence joins TRBV5-1 and TRBJ1-6, with unresolved D. With 0 bases removed from V and 0 bases from J, the gap between germline ends came to 4 bases. This CDR3 contains 15 residues. CDR1 SGHRS and CDR2 YFSETQ come from the germline V gene. CDR3 loop: CASSLGPSYNSPLHF. The CDR3, as DNA: TGCGCCAGCAGCTTGGGGCCCTCCTATAATTCACCCCTCCACTTT.

The chain links TRBV5-1 to TRBJ2-3; TRBD2 agrees at 10 bases. The ends lost 1 base at V and 3 bases at J; junction bases unmatched: 2. This CDR3 is 15 amino acids long. Germline V gene data show CDR1 as SGHRS and CDR2 as YFSETQ. The CDR3 here is CASSLRTSGTDTQYF. The CDR3 DNA reads TGCGCCAGCAGCTTGCGGACTAGCGGTACAGATACGCAGTATTTT.

This chain connects TRBV5-1 to TRBJ2-7, with D possibly TRBD2 on 5 matching bases. Trimming took 0 bases from V and 4 from J, leaving 8 bases between them. The germline gives CDR1 SGHRS, CDR2 YFSETQ. CDR3 size: 13 residues. CDR3 region: CASSLVGLYEQYF. The CDR3 bases are TGCGCCAGCAGCTTGGTTGGACTTTACGAGCAGTACTTC.

J is TRBJ2-7 and V is TRBV13; 13 nucleotides agree with TRBD2. The V and J ends lost 5 bases and 4 bases, in that order; junction bases with no gene match: 8. From germline, CDR1 is PRHDT and CDR2 FYEKMQ (reference sequence). The CDR3 sequence is 16 residues long. CDR3 sequence: CASSARTSGGAYEQYF. The CDR3 nucleotides are TGTGCCAGCAGCGCCCGAACTAGCGGGGGGGCTTACGAGCAGTACTTC.

The chain joins TRBV7-8 to TRBJ1-5; 8 bases line up with TRBD1. The ends lost 5 bases at V and 4 bases at J; junction bases unmatched: 7. Germline lookup yields CDR1 SGHVS and CDR2 FQNEAQ. This CDR3 spans 15 amino acids. The CDR3 DNA follows: TGTGCCAGCAGCGGACAGGGAGTTAGGAATCAGCCCCAGCATTTT. It specifies CASSGQGVRNQPQHF.

V is TRBV5-4 and J is TRBJ1-2; 8 bases are a match to TRBD1. V shed 4 bases and J 3 bases; nucleotides not matched to a gene: 5. This CDR3 contains 14 residues. Germline-derived CDR1 and CDR2 are SGHNT and YYREEE (reference sequence). The CDR3 DNA sequence: TGTGCCAGCAGCCCCGGGACAGGAGACTATGGCTACACCTTC. Protein: CASSPGTGDYGYTF.

V and J are TRBV5-1 and TRBJ1-6, with TRBD1 matching 11 bases. This CDR3 contains 14 residues. The germline gives CDR1 SGHRS, CDR2 YFSETQ. V lost 5 bases, J lost 7 bases, and 2 bases stayed unmatched. CDR3 sequence (DNA): TGCGCCAGCAGTCGGGACAGGGGGAATTCACCCCTCCACTTT. It yields the protein CASSRDRGNSPLHF.

This chain connects TRBV11-2 to TRBJ2-1, with 7 bases lining up with TRBD1. Unmatched junction bases numbered 5, after V lost 4 bases and J lost 2 bases. The CDR3 covers 15 residues. CDR1 is SGHAT, CDR2 FQNNGV, per germline. The CDR3 spells CASSSPGQTYNEQFF. CDR3 sequence (DNA): TGTGCCAGCAGCTCTCCGGGACAGACCTACAATGAGCAGTTCTTC.

CDR3 protein: CASSYDTGGQYF. The CDR3 nucleotides read TGTGCCAGCAGTTACGATACCGGCGGCCAGTACTTC. The chain combines TRBV6-6 with TRBJ2-5, with D unclear. Germline V lookup: CDR1 MNHNY, CDR2 SVGAGI (reference sequence). This CDR3 contains 12 residues. V shed 2 bases and J shed 10 bases, with 11 bases lying between them.

This CDR3 is CASSERRQFF. For the CDR3, the DNA is TGTGCCAGCAGCGAAAGGAGGCAGTTCTTC. This chain links TRBV28 with TRBJ2-1, with D unresolved. Germline assignment: CDR1 MDHEN and CDR2 SYDVKM. V was clipped by 6 bases and J by 12 bases, with 9 bases between them. CDR3 size: 10 residues.

V is TRBV2 and J is TRBJ1-2, with D maybe TRBD1 (5 bases). In germline, CDR1 is SNHLY, CDR2 FYNNEI. The CDR3 consists of 13 residues. Trimming cost V 6 bases and J 8 bases, with 16 bases left between them. Here the CDR3 reads CASRPDSRAGYTF. The CDR3 coding sequence is TGTGCCAGCAGGCCTGATTCCAGGGCGGGCTACACCTTC.

This chain links TRBV2 with TRBJ2-2; 8 bases align to TRBD1. This CDR3 spans 15 amino acids. Trimming removed 8 bases from V and 2 bases from J; junction bases left unmatched: 7. CDR1 is SNHLY and CDR2 is FYNNEI in the germline V gene. The CDR3 nucleotides read TGTGCCAGCCAATCACAGGGGGTAAACACCGGGGAGCTGTTTTTT. Amino acids: CASQSQGVNTGELFF.

This clone was observed a single time. The DNA for the CDR3 is TGTGCCAGTAGCGACAGGGGGCGCCAATATGGGGCCAACGTCCTGACTTTC. As protein: CASSDRGRQYGANVLTF. V gene TRBV19 combines with J gene TRBJ2-6, with 10 bases matching TRBD1. The junction had 8 bases not matched to a gene; V was cut back by 6 bases and J by 3 bases. The CDR3 extends over 17 amino acids. The germline gives CDR1 LNHDA, CDR2 SQIVND (reference sequence).

The DNA for the CDR3 is TGTGCCAGCAGCCAGAATACAGGGGGCGGTAATGAAAAACTGTTTTTT. Translation: CASSQNTGGGNEKLFF. J is TRBJ1-4 and V is TRBV5-5; 9 bases line up with TRBD1. Germline CDR1 is SGHKS and CDR2 is YYEKEE (reference sequence). The CDR3 spans 16 residues. V lost 4 bases and J lost 4; bases outside the gene matches: 8. Filled out from reference TRBV5-5 and TRBJ1-4, the complete variable domain reads DAGVTQSPTHLIKTRGQQVTLRCSPISGHKSVSWYQQVLGQGPQFIFQYYEKEERGRGNFPDRFSARQFPNYSSELNVNALLLGDSALYLCASSQNTGGGNEKLFFGSGTQLSVL.

The chain is built from TRBV12-3 or TRBV12-4 and TRBJ1-5; D is undetermined. The CDR3 length is 13 residues. V gave up 6 bases and J gave up 4 bases, with 10 bases separating them. The CDR3: CASSYAPNQPQHF. The DNA for the CDR3 is TGTGCCAGCAGCTACGCACCGAATCAGCCCCAGCATTTT.

This CDR3 reads CASSLKSSGGLETQYF. CDR3 nucleotides: TGTGCCAGCAGCTTAAAATCTAGCGGGGGGCTAGAGACCCAGTACTTC. The chain couples TRBV7-2 to TRBJ2-5; 11 nucleotides agree with TRBD2. The V gene end was trimmed by 2 bases and the J gene end by 4 bases; junction bases not matched to a gene: 6. Germline V CDR1 and CDR2: SGHTA, FQGNSA. CDR3 size: 16 residues.

V usage is TRBV27 and J usage is TRBJ1-5, with TRBD1 identical over 7 bases. The CDR3 is 16 residues long. V dropped 4 bases and J dropped 5; count of bases not matched to a gene: 11. Germline V gene sequence: CDR1 MNHEY, CDR2 SMNVEV (reference sequence). DNA of the CDR3: TGTGCCAGCAGTTCGTGGAAACAGGGGTTGTATCAGCCCCAGCATTTT. Residues: CASSSWKQGLYQPQHF.